This T cell receptor (beta chain) was obtained from a study of beta chain features in type 1 diabetes. Study findings and constraints: All four CD4+ subsets from Type 1 diabetes patients carried moderately but significantly shorter TCRB CDR3s.

About this clone itself: The antigen remains unidentified.

V shed 6 bases, J shed 1 base, and the junction held 6 bases outside the gene matches. There are 15 residues in the CDR3. Germline-derived CDR1 and CDR2 are LNHDA and SQIVND (reference sequence). Investigators reverse transcribed all isolated RNA, so they sequenced expressed TCRB transcripts. Data came from immunoSEQ multiplex PCR; TCRdb stores just in-frame clones and leaves some out. Of roughly 700,000 clones in the sample, around an eighth were seen once. The clonotype originates from a man aged 18 to 29 with type 1 diabetes. Sequencing was carried out using naive CD4+ T cells from blood. The chain combines TRBV19 with TRBJ1-5; 7 nucleotides agree with TRBD1. The CDR3 here is CASRGQDGSNQPQHF. Written as DNA, the CDR3 is TGTGCCAGTAGAGGACAGGACGGGAGCAATCAGCCCCAGCATTTT.